These T cell receptor beta chains were read from a single sample in a study of cytomegalovirus exposure and HLA in healthy donors. The data were produced by immunoSEQ multiplex PCR, yet TCRdb's version contains in-frame clones alone and is incomplete. The sample contains about 120,000 clones, 60% to 85% of which appear only once. Sequences were obtained from PBMCs. These receptors all come from a young woman in good health and CMV-seronegative. Each CDR3 is given with its conserved first and last residue. A D gene is named only where the DNA matches it firmly. Size is stated for part of the rows, as once, few or many counts, or as a class when the clone is expanded.

TRBJ2-5 | NA | NA | TRBV28 | 16 | CASSLEGRGGRETQYF | TGTGCCAGCAGTTTAGAGGGAAGGGGGGGCCGGGAGACCCAGTACTTC
TRBJ1-5 | TRBD1 | NA | TRBV27 | 19 | CASSRYPPGQGGSNQPQHF | TGTGCCAGCAGTCGATACCCCCCGGGACAGGGAGGTAGCAATCAGCCCCAGCATTTT
TRBJ2-3 | TRBD1 | few | TRBV28 | 16 | CASSGEGTVFTDTQYF | TGTGCCAGCAGTGGTGAAGGGACAGTCTTCACAGATACGCAGTATTTT
TRBJ2-7 | NA | NA | TRBV28 | 14 | CASGPTGSGYEQYF | TGTGCCAGCGGACCGACAGGATCGGGCTACGAGCAGTACTTC
TRBJ1-4 | NA | NA | TRBV13 | 15 | CASRSTDTRSEKLFF | TGTGCCAGCAGGTCTACTGACACCCGAAGCGAAAAACTGTTTTTT
TRBJ2-1 | NA | NA | TRBV19 | 14 | CASSPRGAGNEQFF | TGTGCCAGTAGCCCCCGGGGGGCAGGCAATGAGCAGTTCTTC
TRBJ1-2 | TRBD1 | NA | TRBV6-1 | 14 | CASSAGQGAYGYTF | TGTGCCAGCAGTGCTGGACAGGGGGCGTATGGCTACACCTTC
TRBJ1-1 | TRBD1 | NA | TRBV5-1 | 14 | CASSSDRGGTEAFF | TGCGCCAGCAGCTCGGACAGGGGAGGAACTGAAGCTTTCTTT
TRBJ2-1 | NA | NA | TRBV4-1 | 13 | CASSQAQVNEQFF | TGCGCCAGCAGCCAAGCGCAGGTCAATGAGCAGTTCTTC
TRBJ1-5 | NA | once | TRBV6-1 | 15 | CASSDWGEGAQPQHF | TGTGCCAGCAGTGATTGGGGGGAAGGGGCACAGCCCCAGCATTTT
TRBJ2-5 | NA | NA | TRBV5-1 | 14 | CASSQGTIQETQYF | TGCGCCAGCAGCCAGGGGACAATCCAAGAGACCCAGTACTTC
TRBJ2-7 | TRBD1 | few | TRBV6-1 | 12 | CASMQGAKEQYF | TGTGCCAGCATGCAGGGGGCGAAAGAGCAGTACTTC
TRBJ1-6 | NA | NA | TRBV5-1 | 15 | CASSLRTEPNSPLHF | TGCGCCAGCAGCTTGCGGACAGAACCTAATTCACCCCTCCACTTT
TRBJ2-3 | TRBD2 | NA | TRBV25-1 | 14 | CASIGGGAVDTQYF | TGTGCCAGCATAGGCGGGGGGGCCGTAGATACGCAGTATTTT
TRBJ1-2 | TRBD1 | NA | TRBV6-6 | 15 | CASSYQGQGSGGYTF | TGTGCCAGCAGTTACCAGGGACAGGGGAGTGGTGGCTACACCTTC
TRBJ1-4 | NA | NA | TRBV19 | 14 | CASKQLSTNEKLFF | TGTGCCAGTAAACAGTTATCAACTAATGAAAAACTGTTTTTT
TRBJ1-1 | NA | NA | TRBV7-9 | 14 | CASSSAGGRTEAFF | TGTGCCAGCAGCTCGGCGGGGGGCAGGACTGAAGCTTTCTTT
TRBJ2-2 | NA | NA | TRBV28 | 16 | CAAENGASGKAGELFF | TGTGCCGCGGAGAACGGAGCATCCGGGAAGGCCGGGGAGCTGTTTTTT
TRBJ1-2 | TRBD1 | few | TRBV7-3 | 14 | CASSDTGGDSHYTF | TGTGCCAGCAGCGACACAGGGGGCGATTCCCACTACACCTTC
TRBJ2-1 | NA | NA | TRBV7-9 | 17 | CASSSYLRTNLADEQFF | TGTGCCAGCAGTTCTTATCTGCGCACTAATCTGGCGGATGAGCAGTTCTTC
TRBJ1-5 | TRBD1 | NA | TRBV5-1 | 15 | CASSPGDRVDQPQHF | TGCGCCAGCAGCCCCGGGGACAGGGTGGATCAGCCCCAGCATTTT
TRBJ1-6 | TRBD1 | NA | TRBV29-1 | 13 | CSVSGTANSPLHF | TGCAGCGTCTCCGGGACAGCTAATTCACCCCTCCACTTT
TRBJ2-3 | TRBD2 | NA | TRBV11-2 | 16 | CASSLGTSGDTDTQYF | TGTGCCAGCAGCTTAGGCACTAGCGGGGATACAGATACGCAGTATTTT
TRBJ1-5 | NA | NA | TRBV5-8 | 16 | CASSLLLTALSQPQHF | TGTGCCAGCAGCTTGCTTTTAACAGCCCTCAGTCAGCCCCAGCATTTT
TRBJ2-2 | TRBD1 | NA | TRBV7-9 | 17 | CASSPGQGPATHGELFF | TGTGCCAGCAGCCCAGGACAGGGTCCAGCTACGCACGGGGAGCTGTTTTTT
TRBJ2-1 | NA | NA | TRBV2 | 14 | CASSPSYRGHEQFF | TGTGCCAGCAGTCCGAGTTATAGAGGGCATGAGCAGTTCTTC
TRBJ2-7 | TRBD2 | NA | TRBV6-4 | 14 | CASTTGTTPNEQYF | TGTGCCAGCACTACCGGGACTACCCCGAACGAGCAGTACTTC
TRBJ2-1 | TRBD2 | NA | TRBV30 | 14 | CARSGLAANNEQFF | TGTGCCAGAAGCGGGCTAGCGGCGAACAATGAGCAGTTCTTC
TRBJ1-5 | TRBD1 | NA | TRBV14 | 20 | CASSPVPSGTGTDSNQPQHF | TGTGCCAGCAGCCCTGTCCCTTCCGGGACAGGGACGGATAGCAATCAGCCCCAGCATTTT
TRBJ2-2 | NA | NA | TRBV30 | 12 | CAWSMGTGELFF | TGTGCCTGGAGTATGGGGACAGGGGAGCTGTTTTTT
TRBJ1-1 | NA | once | TRBV5-8 | 14 | CASSLSGVGTEAFF | TGTGCCAGCAGCTTGTCAGGGGTCGGCACTGAAGCTTTCTTT
TRBJ2-1 | TRBD1 | NA | TRBV7-3 | 15 | CASSLGQGVNNEQFF | TGTGCCAGCAGCTTGGGACAGGGGGTAAACAATGAGCAGTTCTTC
TRBJ1-2 | NA | NA | TRBV11-2 | 15 | CASSLEIRGDYGYTF | TGTGCCAGCAGCTTAGAAATTCGGGGGGACTATGGCTACACCTTC
TRBJ1-2 | NA | NA | TRBV19 | 17 | CASSIRWIQGFNYGYTF | TGTGCCAGTAGTATACGATGGATTCAGGGTTTCAACTATGGCTACACCTTC
TRBJ1-2 | NA | NA | TRBV7-8 | 14 | CASSLQRGGDGYTF | TGTGCCAGCAGCCTCCAGCGGGGGGGTGATGGCTACACCTTC
TRBJ1-2 | NA | NA | TRBV4-3 | 16 | CASSQTGMEWNYGYTF | TGCGCCAGCAGCCAAACAGGGATGGAGTGGAACTATGGCTACACCTTC
TRBJ2-3 | NA | NA | TRBV29-1 | 13 | CSVEFVRGDTQYF | TGCAGCGTTGAATTTGTGAGAGGGGATACGCAGTATTTT
TRBJ2-7 | NA | NA | TRBV5-1 | 14 | CASSLGAGVYEQYF | TGCGCCAGCAGCTTGGGGGCCGGGGTCTACGAGCAGTACTTC
TRBJ1-6 | NA | NA | TRBV5-1 | 16 | CASSSRASSYNSPLHF | TGCGCCAGCAGCTCCCGAGCGAGCTCCTATAATTCACCCCTCCACTTT
TRBJ1-5 | NA | NA | TRBV6-6 | 14 | CASSTENSNQPQHF | TGTGCCAGCAGTACAGAGAATAGCAATCAGCCCCAGCATTTT
TRBJ1-2 | NA | NA | TRBV6-5 | 14 | CASSYRKRGYGYTF | TGTGCCAGCAGTTACAGAAAACGAGGCTATGGCTACACCTTC
TRBJ1-1 | NA | few | TRBV21-1 | 16 | CASPGRVGIIWTEAFF | TGTGCCAGCCCAGGCAGGGTGGGAATTATTTGGACTGAAGCTTTCTTT
TRBJ1-3 | NA | NA | TRBV5-6 | 14 | CASSFQDSGNTIYF | TGTGCCAGCAGCTTCCAGGACTCTGGAAACACCATATATTTT
TRBJ2-7 | NA | NA | TRBV29-1 | 11 | CSVWALYEQYF | TGCAGCGTTTGGGCCCTTTACGAGCAGTACTTC
TRBJ1-3 | NA | NA | TRBV6-5 | 14 | CASIEQGPGNTIYF | TGTGCCAGCATTGAACAGGGACCTGGAAACACCATATATTTT
TRBJ2-7 | NA | NA | TRBV6-5 | 13 | CASSSPAIYEQYF | TGTGCCAGCAGTTCACCAGCGATCTACGAGCAGTACTTC
TRBJ1-1 | NA | NA | TRBV14 | 16 | CASSQDWGPSTTEAFF | TGTGCCAGCAGCCAAGATTGGGGGCCCTCGACAACTGAAGCTTTCTTT
TRBJ2-2 | TRBD2 | NA | TRBV7-3 | 17 | CASSGTSGGFRTGELFF | TGTGCCAGCAGCGGCACTAGCGGGGGGTTCCGCACCGGGGAGCTGTTTTTT
TRBJ2-1 | NA | few | TRBV27 | 14 | CASSFERHNNEQFF | TGTGCCAGCAGTTTCGAGAGACATAACAATGAGCAGTTCTTC
TRBJ2-2 | TRBD1 | NA | TRBV4-1 | 16 | CASSPGQGRDTGELFF | TGCGCCAGCAGCCCCGGACAGGGTAGGGACACCGGGGAGCTGTTTTTT
TRBJ2-3 | TRBD1 | few | TRBV27 | 13 | CASRDSDTDTQYF | TGTGCCAGCCGGGACAGCGACACAGATACGCAGTATTTT
TRBJ1-1 | NA | NA | TRBV5-4 | 15 | CASSSGGAENTEAFF | TGTGCCAGCAGCTCCGGAGGTGCGGAAAACACTGAAGCTTTCTTT
TRBJ1-4 | NA | few | TRBV6-1 | 14 | CASTVLGGGEKLFF | TGTGCCAGCACTGTGTTAGGGGGTGGAGAAAAACTGTTTTTT
TRBJ1-2 | TRBD1 | NA | TRBV2 | 15 | CASTRRTGAHYGYTF | TGTGCCAGCACCCGAAGGACAGGGGCCCACTATGGCTACACCTTC
TRBJ2-7 | TRBD1 | NA | TRBV30 | 14 | CAWRPPGTGGEQYF | TGTGCCTGGAGGCCACCCGGGACAGGGGGCGAGCAGTACTTC
TRBJ1-1 | NA | NA | TRBV30 | 13 | CAWSTTGTTEAFF | TGTGCCTGGAGTACCACAGGGACCACTGAAGCTTTCTTT